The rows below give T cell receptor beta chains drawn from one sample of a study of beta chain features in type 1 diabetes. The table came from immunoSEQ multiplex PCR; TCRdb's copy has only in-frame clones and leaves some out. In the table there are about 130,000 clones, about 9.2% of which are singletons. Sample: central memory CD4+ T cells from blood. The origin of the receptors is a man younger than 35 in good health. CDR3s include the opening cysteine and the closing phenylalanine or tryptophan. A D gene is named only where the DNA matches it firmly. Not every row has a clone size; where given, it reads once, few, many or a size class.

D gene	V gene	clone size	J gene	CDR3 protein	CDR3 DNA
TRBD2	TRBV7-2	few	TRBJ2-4	CASSLDLTSGDKYF	TGTGCCAGCAGCTTAGACCTGACTAGCGGGGATAAGTACTTC
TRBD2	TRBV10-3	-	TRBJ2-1	CAISESTSGNNEQFF	TGTGCCATCAGTGAGTCAACTAGCGGTAACAATGAGCAGTTCTTC
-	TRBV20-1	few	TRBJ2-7	CSAEVGDEQYF	TGCAGTGCTGAGGTAGGGGACGAGCAGTACTTC
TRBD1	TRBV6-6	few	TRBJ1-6	CASSRTGSYNSPLHF	TGTGCCAGCAGTCGGACAGGCTCCTATAATTCACCCCTCCACTTT
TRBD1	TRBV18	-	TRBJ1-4	CASSPGQGGRELFF	TGTGCCAGCTCACCCGGACAGGGAGGGAGAGAACTGTTTTTT
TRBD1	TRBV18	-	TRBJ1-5	CASSPTTGGGQPQHF	TGTGCCAGCTCACCAACTACAGGGGGCGGTCAGCCCCAGCATTTT
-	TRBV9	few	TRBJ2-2	CASSVDIGELFF	TGTGCCAGCAGCGTAGACATCGGGGAGCTGTTTTTT
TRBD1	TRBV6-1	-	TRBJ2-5	CASRPGQGAETQYF	TGTGCCAGCAGGCCGGGACAGGGGGCAGAGACCCAGTACTTC
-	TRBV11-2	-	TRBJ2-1	CASSFSNGANEQFF	TGTGCCAGCAGCTTTTCAAATGGGGCCAATGAGCAGTTCTTC
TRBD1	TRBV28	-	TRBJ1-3	CASMDRVSGNTIYF	TGTGCCAGCATGGACAGGGTTTCTGGAAACACCATATATTTT
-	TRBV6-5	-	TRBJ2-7	CASSRSQGPSGEQYF	TGTGCCAGCAGTCGATCCCAGGGGCCCTCGGGGGAGCAGTACTTC
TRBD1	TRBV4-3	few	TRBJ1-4	CASSQGQGDEKLFF	TGCGCCAGCAGCCAAGGACAGGGCGATGAAAAACTGTTTTTT
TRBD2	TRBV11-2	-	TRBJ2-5	CASSTRGAGGEETQYF	TGTGCCAGCAGCACTAGGGGAGCGGGGGGGGAAGAGACCCAGTACTTC
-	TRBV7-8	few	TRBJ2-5	CASRGGTRSKGETQYF	TGTGCCAGCAGGGGGGGTACCCGATCAAAGGGGGAGACCCAGTACTTC
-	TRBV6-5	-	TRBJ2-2	CASSYPRGQPGELFF	TGTGCCAGCAGTTACCCGAGAGGGCAGCCCGGGGAGCTGTTTTTT
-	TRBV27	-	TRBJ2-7	CASSTTYEQYF	TGTGCCAGCAGTACAACCTACGAGCAGTACTTC
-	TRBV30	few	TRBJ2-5	CAWSALYLRIQETQYF	TGTGCCTGGAGTGCCCTATATCTGAGAATCCAAGAGACCCAGTACTTC
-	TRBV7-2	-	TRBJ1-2	CASSLGRNYGYTF	TGTGCCAGCAGCTTAGGCAGGAACTATGGCTACACCTTC
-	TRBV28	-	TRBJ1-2	CASSPVRGYGYTF	TGTGCCAGCAGTCCCGTCCGGGGCTATGGCTACACCTTC
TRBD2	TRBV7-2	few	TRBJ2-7	CASSPGSLAGARGEQYF	TGTGCCAGCAGCCCTGGATCCCTAGCGGGGGCCCGAGGGGAGCAGTACTTC
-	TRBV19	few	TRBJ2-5	CASSDPGGGETQYF	TGTGCCAGTAGTGACCCAGGAGGGGGCGAGACCCAGTACTTC
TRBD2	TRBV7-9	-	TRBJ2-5	CASSRGTSGTAQETQYF	TGTGCCAGCAGCCGCGGGACTAGCGGGACTGCACAAGAGACCCAGTACTTC
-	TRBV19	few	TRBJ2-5	CASSIVREAQETQYF	TGTGCCAGTAGTATAGTCAGGGAGGCCCAAGAGACCCAGTACTTC
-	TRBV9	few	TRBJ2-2	CASSALSGNTGELFF	TGTGCCAGCAGCGCCCTTTCAGGGAACACCGGGGAGCTGTTTTTT
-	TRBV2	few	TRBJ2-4	CASSSPWIAGSKNIQYF	TGTGCCAGCAGTTCCCCTTGGATTGCAGGGTCCAAAAACATTCAGTACTTC
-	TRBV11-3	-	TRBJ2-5	CASSLGYGGGETQYF	TGTGCCAGCAGCTTAGGATACGGAGGAGGAGAGACCCAGTACTTC
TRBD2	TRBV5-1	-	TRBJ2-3	CASSPVAGGSTDTQYF	TGCGCCAGCAGCCCTGTGGCGGGGGGGAGCACAGATACGCAGTATTTT
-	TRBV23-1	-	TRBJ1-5	CASSQSGGDNQPQHF	TGCGCCAGCAGTCAATCGGGGGGAGACAATCAGCCCCAGCATTTT
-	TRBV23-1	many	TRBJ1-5	CASSQREQPQHF	TGCGCCAGCAGCCAAAGGGAGCAGCCCCAGCATTTT
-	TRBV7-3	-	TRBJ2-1	CASSRTVNEQFF	TGTGCCAGCAGCAGGACAGTTAATGAGCAGTTCTTC
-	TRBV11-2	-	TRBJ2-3	CASSLQGDTQYF	TGTGCCAGCAGCTTACAGGGAGATACGCAGTATTTT
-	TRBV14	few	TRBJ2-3	CASSQVVGEPDTQYF	TGTGCCAGCAGCCAAGTGGTTGGGGAGCCAGATACGCAGTATTTT
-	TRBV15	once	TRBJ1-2	CATSRDKNRAYGYTF	TGTGCCACCAGCAGAGATAAAAACAGGGCGTATGGCTACACCTTC
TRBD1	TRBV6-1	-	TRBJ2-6	CATDRGDSGANVLTF	TGTGCCACTGACAGGGGGGACTCTGGGGCCAACGTCCTGACTTTC
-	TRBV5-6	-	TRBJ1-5	CASSLRGINQPQHF	TGTGCCAGCAGCTTACGAGGGATCAATCAGCCCCAGCATTTT
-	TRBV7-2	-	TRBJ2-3	CASSLGQPPRDTQYF	TGTGCCAGCAGCTTAGGACAGCCCCCTAGAGATACGCAGTATTTT
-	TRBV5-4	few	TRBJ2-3	CASSKQGGTDTQYF	TGTGCCAGCAGCAAACAGGGCGGCACAGATACGCAGTATTTT
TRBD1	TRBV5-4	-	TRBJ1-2	CASSARQGDPYGYTF	TGTGCCAGCAGCGCGCGTCAGGGGGACCCATATGGCTACACCTTC
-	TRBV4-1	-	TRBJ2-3	CASSRQGTDTQYF	TGCGCCAGCAGTCGCCAGGGAACAGATACGCAGTATTTT
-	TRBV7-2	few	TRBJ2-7	CASSLRQDPPYEQYF	TGTGCCAGCAGCTTGCGACAGGACCCTCCCTACGAGCAGTACTTC
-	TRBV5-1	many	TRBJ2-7	CASSRTEVSYEQYF	TGCGCCAGCAGCCGGACAGAGGTCTCCTACGAGCAGTACTTC
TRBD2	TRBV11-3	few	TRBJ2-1	CASSWSGGAGNEQFF	TGTGCCAGCAGCTGGAGCGGGGGGGCTGGGAATGAGCAGTTCTTC
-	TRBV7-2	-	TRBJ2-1	CASSAGQPGYNEQFF	TGTGCCAGCAGCGCGGGACAGCCGGGCTACAATGAGCAGTTCTTC
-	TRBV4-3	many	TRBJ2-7	CASSRGGRVDSYEQYF	TGCGCCAGCAGCCGCGGCGGCAGGGTGGATTCCTACGAGCAGTACTTC
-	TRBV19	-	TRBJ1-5	CASGTNQPQHF	TGTGCCAGTGGGACTAATCAGCCCCAGCATTTT
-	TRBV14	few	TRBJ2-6	CASSQAGVSGANVLTF	TGTGCCAGCAGCCAGGCAGGGGTCTCTGGGGCCAACGTCCTGACTTTC
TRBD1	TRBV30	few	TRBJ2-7	CAWNFVTGAGREQYF	TGTGCCTGGAATTTCGTGACAGGGGCCGGACGCGAGCAGTACTTC
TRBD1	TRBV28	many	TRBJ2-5	CASRTGTGLAETQYF	TGTGCCAGCAGGACCGGGACAGGGTTGGCAGAGACCCAGTACTTC
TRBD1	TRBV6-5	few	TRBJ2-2	CASSYHGTGSIGELFF	TGTGCCAGCAGTTACCACGGGACAGGGAGTATTGGGGAGCTGTTTTTT
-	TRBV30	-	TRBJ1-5	CAWSVNSEKPQHF	TGTGCCTGGAGTGTGAACTCTGAAAAGCCCCAGCATTTT
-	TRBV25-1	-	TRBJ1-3	CASSDEVGSGNTIYF	TGTGCCAGCAGTGACGAGGTCGGCTCTGGAAACACCATATATTTT
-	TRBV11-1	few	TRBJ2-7	CASSLGAGIIPYEQYF	TGTGCCAGCAGCTTAGGGGCAGGGATTATACCCTACGAGCAGTACTTC
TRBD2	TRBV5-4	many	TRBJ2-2	CASSPGTSVTGELFF	TGTGCCAGCAGCCCAGGGACTAGCGTGACCGGGGAGCTGTTTTTT
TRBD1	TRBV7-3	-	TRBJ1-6	CASSLVGDRGPSPLHF	TGTGCCAGCAGCTTAGTTGGGGACAGGGGCCCTTCACCCCTCCACTTT
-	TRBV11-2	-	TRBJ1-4	CASSLQGLSEKLFF	TGTGCCAGCAGCTTACAGGGTTTAAGTGAAAAACTGTTTTTT
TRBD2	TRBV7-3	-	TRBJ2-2	CASSALGGAGELFF	TGTGCCAGCAGCGCCCTCGGGGGGGCCGGGGAGCTGTTTTTT
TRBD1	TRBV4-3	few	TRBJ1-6	CASSQGDRGLNNSPLHF	TGCGCCAGCAGCCAAGGGGACAGGGGGTTGAATAATTCACCCCTCCACTTT
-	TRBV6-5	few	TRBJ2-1	CASRPVSSYEQFF	TGTGCCAGCAGGCCCGTTAGTAGCTATGAGCAGTTCTTC
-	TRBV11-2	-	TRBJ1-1	CASSPWGGNTEAFF	TGTGCCAGCAGCCCATGGGGGGGGAACACTGAAGCTTTCTTT